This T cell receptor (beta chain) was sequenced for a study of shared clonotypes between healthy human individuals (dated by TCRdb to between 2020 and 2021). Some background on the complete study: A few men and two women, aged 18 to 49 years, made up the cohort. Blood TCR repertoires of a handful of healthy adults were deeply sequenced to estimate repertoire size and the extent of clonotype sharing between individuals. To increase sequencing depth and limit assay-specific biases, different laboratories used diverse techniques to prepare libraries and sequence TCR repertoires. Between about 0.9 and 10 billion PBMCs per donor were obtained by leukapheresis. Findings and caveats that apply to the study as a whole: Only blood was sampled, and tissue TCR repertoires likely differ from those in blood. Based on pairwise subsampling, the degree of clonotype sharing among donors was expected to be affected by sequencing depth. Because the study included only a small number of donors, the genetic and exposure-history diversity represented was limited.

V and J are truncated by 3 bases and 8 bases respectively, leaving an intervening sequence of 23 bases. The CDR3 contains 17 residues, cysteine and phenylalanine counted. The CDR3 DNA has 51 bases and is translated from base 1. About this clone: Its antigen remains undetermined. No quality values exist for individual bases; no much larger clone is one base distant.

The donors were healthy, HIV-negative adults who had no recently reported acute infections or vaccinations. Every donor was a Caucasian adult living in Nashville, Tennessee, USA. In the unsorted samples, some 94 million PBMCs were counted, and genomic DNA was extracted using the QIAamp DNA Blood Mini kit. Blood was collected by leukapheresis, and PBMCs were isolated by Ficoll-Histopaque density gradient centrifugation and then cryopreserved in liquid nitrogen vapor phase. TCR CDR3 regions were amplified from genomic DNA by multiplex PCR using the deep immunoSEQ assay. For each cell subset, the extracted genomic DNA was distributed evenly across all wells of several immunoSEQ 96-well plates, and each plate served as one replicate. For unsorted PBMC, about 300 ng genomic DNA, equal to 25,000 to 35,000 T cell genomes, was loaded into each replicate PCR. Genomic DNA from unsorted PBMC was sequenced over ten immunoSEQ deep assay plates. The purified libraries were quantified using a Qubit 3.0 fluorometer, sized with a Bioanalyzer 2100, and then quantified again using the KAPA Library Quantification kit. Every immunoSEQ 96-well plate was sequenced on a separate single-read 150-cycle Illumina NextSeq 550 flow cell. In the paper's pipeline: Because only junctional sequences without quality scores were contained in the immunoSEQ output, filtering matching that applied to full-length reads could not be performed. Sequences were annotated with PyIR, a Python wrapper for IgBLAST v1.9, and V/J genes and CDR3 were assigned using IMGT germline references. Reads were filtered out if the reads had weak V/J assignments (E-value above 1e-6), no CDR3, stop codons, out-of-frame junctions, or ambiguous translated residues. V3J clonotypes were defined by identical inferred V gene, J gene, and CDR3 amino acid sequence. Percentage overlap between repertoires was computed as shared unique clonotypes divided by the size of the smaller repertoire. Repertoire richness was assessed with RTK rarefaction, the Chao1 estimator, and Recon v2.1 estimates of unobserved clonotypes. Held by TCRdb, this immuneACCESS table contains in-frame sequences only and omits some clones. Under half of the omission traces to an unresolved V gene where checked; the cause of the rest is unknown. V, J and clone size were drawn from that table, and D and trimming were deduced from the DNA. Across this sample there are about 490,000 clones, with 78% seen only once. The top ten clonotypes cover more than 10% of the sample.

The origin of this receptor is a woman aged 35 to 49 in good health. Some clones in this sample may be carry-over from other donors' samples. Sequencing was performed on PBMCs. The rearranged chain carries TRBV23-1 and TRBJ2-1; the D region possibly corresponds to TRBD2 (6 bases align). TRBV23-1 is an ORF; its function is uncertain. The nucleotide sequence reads TGCGCCAGCAGTCAGTACTCGGAGTTGCGGGATTGCTATGAGCAGTTCTTC. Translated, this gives CASSQYSELRDCYEQFF.